A selection of T cell receptor beta chains follows, all from one sample in a study of blood T cell repertoires in COVID-19. The method was immunoSEQ multiplex PCR; TCRdb's version includes in-frame clones alone and lacks a portion of them. The sample includes under 85,000 clones, approximately 86% of them seen just once. Source material: peripheral blood. The receptors were sampled from a man in his 70s with acute or convalescent COVID-19. CDR3s include the opening cysteine and the closing phenylalanine or tryptophan. Each record gives: V gene, J gene, clone size, CDR3 protein. Clone size, where shown, is once, few, many, or a class for clones that have expanded.

TRBV28	TRBJ2-7	.	CASRAGTGVYEQYF
TRBV4-1	TRBJ2-6	.	CASSPTGFGANVLTF
TRBV6-2/TRBV6-3	TRBJ1-5	.	CASSQDTAQPQHF
TRBV24-1	TRBJ2-4	few	CATSGPGQGAGNIQYF
TRBV7-2	TRBJ2-7	.	CASSLGRAHEQYF
TRBV11-2	TRBJ1-4	.	CASSLEGASTNEKLFF
TRBV6-5	TRBJ2-1	few	CASTQRDVSYNEQFF
TRBV29-1	TRBJ2-1	.	CSVPGGRYEQFF
TRBV5-5	TRBJ2-7	.	CASSPATSGITYEQYF
TRBV10-1	TRBJ2-2	.	CASSELAGGRSGELFF
TRBV4-2	TRBJ2-1	.	CASSQGAGGYNEQFF
TRBV28	TRBJ2-1	.	CASRSGDRGSSEQFF
TRBV4-3	TRBJ2-2	.	CASSQGSAGGFTGELFF
TRBV27	TRBJ2-3	.	CASSTRSGSTDTQYF
TRBV5-1	TRBJ2-7	.	CASSGRTGGRDEQYF
TRBV5-4	TRBJ2-7	.	CASSLVYTGEQYF
TRBV7-2	TRBJ2-7	.	CASRSGTGTYEQYF
TRBV19	TRBJ2-3	.	CASSTTGAGDTQYF
TRBV2	TRBJ2-5	once	CASRGTSRVRAETQYF
TRBV5-4	TRBJ2-3	.	CASSRGLAGGTDTQYF
TRBV5-5	TRBJ2-6	once	CASSLDLGSGANVLTF
TRBV5-5	TRBJ2-1	few	CASSKGLAASYNEQFF
TRBV6-2/TRBV6-3	TRBJ2-2	.	CASSYLTGANTGELFF
TRBV5-1	TRBJ1-1	.	CASSLGQGSRVAEAFF
TRBV18	TRBJ2-7	.	CASSPGLSDHEQYF
TRBV4-3	TRBJ2-3	once	CASSQDPVRGTDTQYF
TRBV7-8	TRBJ1-4	few	CASSPDRAKLFF
TRBV18	TRBJ2-7	few	CASSPSTGTTYEQYF
TRBV5-5	TRBJ2-7	.	CASSLVPGPGYEQYF
TRBV3-1/TRBV3-2	TRBJ1-1	.	CASSRVGGMNTEAFF
TRBV28	TRBJ1-1	.	CASILGGQGRAEAFF
TRBV12-3/TRBV12-4	TRBJ1-2	.	CASSGGQSYGYTF
TRBV7-6	TRBJ2-2	few	CASSQRGRENTGELFF
TRBV3-1/TRBV3-2	TRBJ2-1	.	CASSPLSREMLYNEQFF
TRBV6-5	TRBJ2-3	.	CASEGQGPGDTQYF
TRBV28	TRBJ2-7	.	CASSLAGTGAYEQYF
TRBV5-6	TRBJ2-1	.	CASSRLALNEQFF
TRBV6-5	TRBJ1-6	.	CASSPNRAGNSPLHF
TRBV4-1	TRBJ2-5	.	CASSYSGLETQYF
TRBV7-2	TRBJ2-2	.	CASSPTAGAHAGELFF
TRBV2	TRBJ1-5	.	CASKAFHRGLQPQHF
TRBV6-6	TRBJ2-7	.	CASSGRQVGLDEQYF
TRBV7-9	TRBJ1-1	.	CASRTGGLTMNTEAFF
TRBV30	TRBJ1-3	.	CAWSTDRLGTIYF
TRBV7-8	TRBJ1-1	.	CASSLVFSGWTDMNTEAFF
TRBV7-2	TRBJ1-1	.	CASSPRTGNTEAFF
TRBV6-2/TRBV6-3	TRBJ2-7	.	CASSYSGQTLQYF
TRBV27	TRBJ1-5	.	CASSLGGFQPQHF
TRBV19	TRBJ1-1	.	CASSIPDRNTEAFF
TRBV7-2	TRBJ2-7	.	CASSLMGGANYEQYF
TRBV14	TRBJ1-1	.	CASSQGPRQGNTEAFF
TRBV21-1	TRBJ1-2	.	CASSKWAGYGYTF
TRBV10-2	TRBJ1-2	.	CASSMGGYGYTF
TRBV12-3/TRBV12-4	TRBJ2-1	.	CASSLRRNNEQFF
TRBV19	TRBJ1-1	.	CASSIAQYTEAFF
TRBV5-3	TRBJ2-3	.	CARSGRGNGRGFWADTQYF
TRBV12-5	TRBJ1-1	.	CASGLVPGSEAFF
TRBV4-3	TRBJ1-6	.	CASSQVGRDLSSYNSPLHF
TRBV19	TRBJ1-1	.	CASSSPGERAEAFF
TRBV6-5	TRBJ2-3	.	CASQTSGTDTQYF